This T cell receptor (beta chain) was obtained from a study of breast tumors, draining lymph nodes, adjacent tissues. Notes on the study in general: The data were judged consistent with most tumor T cells coming from lymph node and expanding in tumor.

Axillary draining lymph nodes of breast cancer patients supplied the node samples. On this clonotype itself: Its matching antigen is unknown. A much more abundant neighbour one base away suggests this may be a read error.

MiXCR, run by TCRdb on the multiplex PCR reads, gives a single entry per CDR3 protein. The profile covers about 89,000 distinct CDR3 sequences, with approximately 28% appearing a single time and 8.1% taken by the ten largest. The CDR3 spans 13 residues. Trimming removed 2 bases at V and 5 bases at J, with 9 bases between. Germline V gene sequence: CDR1 PRHDT, CDR2 FYEKMQ (reference sequence). Sequenced material: axillary lymph node tissue. The rearrangement links TRBV13 to TRBJ2-5; TRBD2 is a possible D gene (5 bases). The receptor's source is a female donor with breast cancer. Some clones in this sample may be carry-over from other donors' samples. The CDR3 region has the DNA TGTGCCAGCAGCTTACGCCGGAGGGAGACCCAGTACTTC. Amino acid sequence: CASSLRRRETQYF.